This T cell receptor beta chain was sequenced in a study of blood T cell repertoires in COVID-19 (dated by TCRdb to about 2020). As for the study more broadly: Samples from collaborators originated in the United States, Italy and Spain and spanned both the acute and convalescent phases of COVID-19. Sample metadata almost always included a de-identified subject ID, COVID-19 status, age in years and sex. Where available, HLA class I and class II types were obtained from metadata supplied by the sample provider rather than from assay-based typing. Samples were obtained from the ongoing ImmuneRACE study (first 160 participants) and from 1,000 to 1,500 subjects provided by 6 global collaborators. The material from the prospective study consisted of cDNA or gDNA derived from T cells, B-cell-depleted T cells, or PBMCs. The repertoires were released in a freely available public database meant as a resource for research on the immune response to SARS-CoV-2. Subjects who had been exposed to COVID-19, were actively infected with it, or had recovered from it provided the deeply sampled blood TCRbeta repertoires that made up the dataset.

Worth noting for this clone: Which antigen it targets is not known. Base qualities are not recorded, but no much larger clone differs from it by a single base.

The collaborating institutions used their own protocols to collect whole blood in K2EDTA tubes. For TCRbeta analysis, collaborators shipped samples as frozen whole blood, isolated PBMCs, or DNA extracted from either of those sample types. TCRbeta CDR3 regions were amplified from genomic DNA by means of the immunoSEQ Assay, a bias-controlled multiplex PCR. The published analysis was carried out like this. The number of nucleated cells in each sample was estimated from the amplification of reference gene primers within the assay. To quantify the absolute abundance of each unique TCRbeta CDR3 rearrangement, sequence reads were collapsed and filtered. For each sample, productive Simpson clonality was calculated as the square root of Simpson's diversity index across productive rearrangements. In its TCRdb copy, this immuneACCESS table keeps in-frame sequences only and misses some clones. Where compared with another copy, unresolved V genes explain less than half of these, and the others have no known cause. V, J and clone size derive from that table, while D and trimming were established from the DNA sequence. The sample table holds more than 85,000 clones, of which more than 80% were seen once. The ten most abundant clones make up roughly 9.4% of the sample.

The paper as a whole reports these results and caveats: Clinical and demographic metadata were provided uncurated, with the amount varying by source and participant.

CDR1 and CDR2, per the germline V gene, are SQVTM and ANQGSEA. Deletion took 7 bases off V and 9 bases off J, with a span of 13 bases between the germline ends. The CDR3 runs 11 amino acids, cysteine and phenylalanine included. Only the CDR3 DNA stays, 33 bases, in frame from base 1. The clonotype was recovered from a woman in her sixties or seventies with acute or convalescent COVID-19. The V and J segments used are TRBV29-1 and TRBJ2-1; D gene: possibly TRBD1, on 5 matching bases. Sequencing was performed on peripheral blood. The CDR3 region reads CSAAFRGEQFF. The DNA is TGCAGCGCTGCCTTTAGGGGTGAGCAGTTCTTC.